This is a list of T cell receptor beta chains from one sample in a study of T cell repertoires in ileal Crohn's disease. Measured with immunoSEQ multiplex PCR; TCRdb has only the in-frame clones, and not every one. The repertoire consists of more than 9,500 clones, with around 80% occurring once and the leading ten covering under 5%. Sequenced input: ileal tissue. These receptors were obtained from an adult with Crohn's disease. Both conserved end residues are part of each CDR3. D genes are given only for firm matches. The size field is filled for only some rows; it gives once, few, many or a size class.

j_call | clone_size | d_call | v_call | cdr3_aa | cdr3_nt
TRBJ2-1 | - | TRBD2 | TRBV7-6 | CASSLAGGPNEQFF | TGTGCCAGCTCGTTAGCGGGGGGGCCGAATGAGCAGTTCTTC
TRBJ1-5 | few | TRBD1 | TRBV28 | CASSGTGQGNQPQHF | TGTGCCAGCAGCGGGACTGGACAGGGCAATCAGCCCCAGCATTTT
TRBJ1-5 | - | TRBD1 | TRBV5-6 | CASSYGQGDQPQHF | TGTGCCAGCAGCTATGGACAGGGCGATCAGCCCCAGCATTTT
TRBJ2-2 | - | TRBD2 | TRBV6-5 | CASSYSGGGTGELFF | TGTGCCAGCAGTTATAGCGGGGGGGGCACCGGGGAGCTGTTTTTT
TRBJ2-2 | once | - | TRBV4-1 | CASSYRDTGELFF | TGCGCCAGCAGTTACAGGGACACCGGGGAGCTGTTTTTT
TRBJ1-1 | - | - | TRBV6-1 | CASSDRGSDTEAFF | TGTGCCAGCAGTGATCGGGGATCGGACACTGAAGCTTTCTTT
TRBJ1-5 | - | - | TRBV6-1 | CASSEYTGWENQPQHF | TGTGCCAGCAGTGAATATACAGGGTGGGAGAATCAGCCCCAGCATTTT
TRBJ2-5 | - | - | TRBV6-1 | CASSTQAPQETQYF | TGTGCCAGCAGTACTCAGGCCCCTCAAGAGACCCAGTACTTC
TRBJ2-2 | - | - | TRBV11-2 | CASSLERTNTGELFF | TGTGCCAGCAGCCTGGAGCGCACGAACACCGGGGAGCTGTTTTTT
TRBJ2-1 | - | TRBD1 | TRBV4-1 | CASSHRTGGDREQFF | TGCGCCAGCAGCCACCGAACAGGGGGTGATCGGGAGCAGTTCTTC
TRBJ2-1 | - | TRBD2 | TRBV6-1 | CASSEILAGGLEQFF | TGTGCCAGCAGTGAAATTCTAGCGGGGGGGCTGGAGCAGTTCTTC
TRBJ2-7 | - | - | TRBV7-9 | CASSNLAGAAYEQYF | TGTGCCAGCAGCAACCTGGCGGGGGCCGCCTACGAGCAGTACTTC
TRBJ2-7 | - | TRBD2 | TRBV11-2 | CASSLESGSYAEQYF | TGTGCCAGCAGCTTAGAAAGCGGGAGCTATGCCGAGCAGTACTTC
TRBJ2-2 | - | - | TRBV11-3 | CASTRLATGELFF | TGTGCCAGCACCCGACTGGCCACCGGGGAGCTGTTTTTT
TRBJ2-7 | - | - | TRBV4-1 | CASSQDSPVQYF | TGCGCCAGCAGCCAAGATAGCCCGGTACAGTACTTC
TRBJ2-1 | - | TRBD1 | TRBV27 | CASSPGTGTYNEQFF | TGTGCCAGCAGCCCCGGGACAGGGACCTACAATGAGCAGTTCTTC
TRBJ2-1 | - | - | TRBV5-5 | CASSFGQGGNEQFF | TGTGCCAGCAGCTTTGGGCAAGGTGGCAATGAGCAGTTCTTC
TRBJ1-4 | once | - | TRBV28 | CASSPADFNEKLFF | TGTGCCAGCAGCCCGGCAGACTTTAATGAAAAACTGTTTTTT
TRBJ2-7 | - | - | TRBV7-2 | CASSFGTFYEQYF | TGTGCCAGCAGCTTTGGGACTTTCTACGAGCAGTACTTC
TRBJ1-6 | - | - | TRBV7-8 | CASSTPVALSSYNSPLHF | TGTGCCAGCAGCACCCCGGTCGCGTTGAGCTCCTATAATTCACCCCTCCACTTT
TRBJ1-3 | - | TRBD1 | TRBV27 | CASSLQGAEGNTIYF | TGTGCCAGCAGTTTACAGGGGGCGGAGGGAAACACCATATATTTT
TRBJ2-5 | once | - | TRBV7-9 | CASSFGIGVRRDQYF | TGTGCCAGCAGCTTCGGGATCGGAGTCCGAAGGGACCAGTACTTC
TRBJ2-7 | - | - | TRBV6-6 | CASSPGVYEQYF | TGTGCCAGCAGTCCCGGGGTCTACGAGCAGTACTTC
TRBJ1-3 | few | TRBD1 | TRBV19 | CASGTGRTGNTIYF | TGTGCCAGTGGGACAGGTCGGACTGGAAACACCATATATTTT
TRBJ2-7 | few | TRBD1 | TRBV15 | CATSREAGGSGEQYF | TGTGCCACCAGCAGAGAAGCAGGGGGCTCGGGCGAGCAGTACTTC
TRBJ1-2 | - | - | TRBV14 | CASSQGGGQGRRLNYGYTF | TGTGCCAGCAGCCAAGGGGGAGGTCAGGGACGCAGACTAAACTATGGCTACACCTTC
TRBJ1-4 | - | - | TRBV5-6 | CADRPHNEKLFF | TGTGCCGACAGGCCCCATAATGAAAAACTGTTTTTT
TRBJ2-5 | - | - | TRBV6-1 | CASSPSEGVPETQYF | TGTGCCAGCAGTCCATCAGAGGGCGTCCCAGAGACCCAGTACTTC
TRBJ2-5 | - | TRBD1 | TRBV11-3 | CASSRPGQGKETQYF | TGTGCCAGCAGCCGGCCGGGACAGGGAAAAGAGACCCAGTACTTC
TRBJ1-4 | - | - | TRBV7-9 | CASNLLRQSTNEKLFF | TGTGCCAGCAACCTCTTACGACAGTCAACTAATGAAAAACTGTTTTTT
TRBJ2-1 | - | TRBD1 | TRBV29-1 | CSSRTGNEQFF | TGCAGCTCCCGGACAGGGAACGAGCAGTTCTTC
TRBJ1-1 | - | - | TRBV30 | CAWSERAEAFF | TGTGCCTGGAGTGAACGAGCTGAAGCTTTCTTT
TRBJ2-7 | few | TRBD1 | TRBV7-9 | CASTGDSYEQYF | TGTGCCAGTACAGGGGACTCCTACGAGCAGTACTTC
TRBJ2-7 | once | - | TRBV7-9 | CASSLEAAGPNEQYF | TGTGCCAGCAGCTTAGAGGCCGCGGGCCCTAACGAGCAGTACTTC
TRBJ2-2 | - | - | TRBV5-1 | CASSLNTGELFF | TGCGCCAGCAGCCTTAACACCGGGGAGCTGTTTTTT
TRBJ2-3 | - | - | TRBV9 | CASSVVSSTDTQYF | TGTGCCAGCAGCGTAGTCAGTAGCACAGATACGCAGTATTTT
TRBJ2-3 | - | TRBD2 | TRBV5-4 | CASSLELAGGLADTQYF | TGTGCCAGCAGCTTGGAACTAGCGGGGGGGCTAGCAGATACGCAGTATTTT
TRBJ1-5 | - | - | TRBV4-2 | CASSQGRDQPQHF | TGTGCCAGCAGCCAAGGGAGGGACCAGCCCCAGCATTTT
TRBJ2-7 | - | - | TRBV5-6 | CASSLNREQYF | TGTGCCAGCAGCCTAAACAGAGAGCAGTACTTC
TRBJ2-3 | - | TRBD2 | TRBV4-1 | CASSRTPQRGPVDTQYF | TGCGCCAGCAGCCGAACCCCCCAGCGGGGGCCAGTGGATACGCAGTATTTT
TRBJ2-2 | - | TRBD1 | TRBV5-1 | CASSLQGKDTGELFF | TGCGCCAGCAGCCTACAGGGGAAGGACACCGGGGAGCTGTTTTTT
TRBJ2-7 | - | - | TRBV2 | CASREDSRGEQYF | TGTGCCAGCAGGGAAGATAGCCGGGGCGAGCAGTACTTC
TRBJ1-2 | few | - | TRBV7-2 | CASSLREGTYYGYTF | TGTGCCAGCAGCTTAAGGGAGGGTACCTATTATGGCTACACCTTC
TRBJ1-4 | - | - | TRBV28 | CASTTAGAGDEKLFF | TGTGCCAGCACCACCGCGGGGGCAGGGGATGAAAAACTGTTTTTT
TRBJ1-2 | - | - | TRBV30 | CAWSKQGNYGYTF | TGTGCCTGGAGTAAGCAGGGAAACTATGGCTACACCTTC
TRBJ2-3 | - | TRBD2 | TRBV6-1 | CASSEVTSGRPTDTQYF | TGTGCCAGCAGTGAGGTCACTAGCGGGAGGCCCACAGATACGCAGTATTTT
TRBJ1-2 | - | - | TRBV7-9 | CASSFQAIVYGYTF | TGTGCCAGCAGCTTCCAGGCGATCGTCTATGGCTACACCTTC
TRBJ1-6 | - | - | TRBV6-1 | CASRGFQGNNSPLHF | TGTGCCAGCAGGGGATTCCAGGGGAATAATTCACCCCTCCACTTT
TRBJ1-1 | - | - | TRBV9 | CASSGSRGYTEAFF | TGTGCCAGCAGCGGATCACGGGGGTACACTGAAGCTTTCTTT
TRBJ2-5 | - | - | TRBV7-2 | CASSLALRRGETQYF | TGTGCCAGCAGCTTAGCGCTAAGGAGGGGTGAGACCCAGTACTTC
TRBJ2-5 | - | - | TRBV5-4 | CASSFIQGRGETQYF | TGTGCCAGCAGCTTTATACAGGGCAGGGGAGAGACCCAGTACTTC
TRBJ1-1 | - | - | TRBV25-1 | CASSDNSMNTEAFF | TGTGCCAGCAGTGATAACAGCATGAACACTGAAGCTTTCTTT
TRBJ1-1 | few | TRBD1 | TRBV2 | CASIQGYTEAFF | TGTGCCAGCATACAGGGGTACACTGAAGCTTTCTTT
TRBJ1-1 | medium-sized | TRBD1 | TRBV27 | CASSLSGGMNTEAFF | TGTGCCAGCAGTTTATCAGGGGGCATGAACACTGAAGCTTTCTTT